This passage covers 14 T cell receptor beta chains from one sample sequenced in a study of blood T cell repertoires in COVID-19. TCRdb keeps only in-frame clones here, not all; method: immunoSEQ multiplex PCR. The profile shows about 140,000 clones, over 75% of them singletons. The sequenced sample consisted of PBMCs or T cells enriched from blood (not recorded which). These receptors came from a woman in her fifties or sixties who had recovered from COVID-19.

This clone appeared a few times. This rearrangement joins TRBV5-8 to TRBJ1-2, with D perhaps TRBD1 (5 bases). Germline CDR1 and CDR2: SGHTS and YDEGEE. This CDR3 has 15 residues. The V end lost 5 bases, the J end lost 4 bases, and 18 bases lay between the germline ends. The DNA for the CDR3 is TGTGCCAGCAGGACTCCCGGGACTGTCCGCTATGGCTACACCTTC. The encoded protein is CASRTPGTVRYGYTF. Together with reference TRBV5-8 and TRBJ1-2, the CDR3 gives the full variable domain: EAGVTQSPTHLIKTRGQQATLRCSPISGHTSVYWYQQALGLGLQFLLWYDEGEERNRGNFPPRFSGRQFPNYSSELNVNALELEDSALYLCASRTPGTVRYGYTFGSGTRLTVV.

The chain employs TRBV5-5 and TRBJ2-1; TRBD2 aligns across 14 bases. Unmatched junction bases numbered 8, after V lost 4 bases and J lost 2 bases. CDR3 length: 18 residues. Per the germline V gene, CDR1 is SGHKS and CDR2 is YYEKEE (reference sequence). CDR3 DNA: TGTGCCAGCAGCCCCGGGACTAGCGGGAGTCGCACCTACAATGAGCAGTTCTTC. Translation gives CASSPGTSGSRTYNEQFF.

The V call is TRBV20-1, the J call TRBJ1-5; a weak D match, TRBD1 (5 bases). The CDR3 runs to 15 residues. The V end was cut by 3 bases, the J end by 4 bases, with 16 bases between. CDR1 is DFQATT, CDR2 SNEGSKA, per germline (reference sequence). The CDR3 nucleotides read TGCAGTGCTAGTAGGCAGGGAGGTGGAAATCAGCCCCAGCATTTT. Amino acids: CSASRQGGGNQPQHF.

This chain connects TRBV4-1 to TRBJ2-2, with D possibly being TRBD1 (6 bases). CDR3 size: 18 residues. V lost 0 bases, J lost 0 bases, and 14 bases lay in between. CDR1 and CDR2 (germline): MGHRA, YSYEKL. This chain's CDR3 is CASSQDGAGAANTGELFF. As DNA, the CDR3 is TGCGCCAGCAGCCAAGATGGGGCAGGGGCCGCGAACACCGGGGAGCTGTTTTTT.

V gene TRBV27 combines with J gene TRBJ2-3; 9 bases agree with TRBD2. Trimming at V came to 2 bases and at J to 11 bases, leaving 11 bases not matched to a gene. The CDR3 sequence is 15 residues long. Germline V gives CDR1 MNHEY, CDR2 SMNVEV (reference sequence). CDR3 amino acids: CASSLKRGDPKGQYF. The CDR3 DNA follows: TGTGCCAGCAGTTTAAAGCGGGGGGACCCCAAGGGGCAGTATTTT.

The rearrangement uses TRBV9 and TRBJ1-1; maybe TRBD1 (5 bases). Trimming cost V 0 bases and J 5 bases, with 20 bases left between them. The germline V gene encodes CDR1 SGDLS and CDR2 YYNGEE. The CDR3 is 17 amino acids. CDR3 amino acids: CASSVDPIGVRATEAFF. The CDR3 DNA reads TGTGCCAGCAGCGTAGACCCCATAGGGGTACGAGCGACTGAAGCTTTCTTT.

CDR3 DNA: TGTGCCAGCTCACCACGAGCGGAGAACACCGGGGAGCTGTTTTTT. As protein: CASSPRAENTGELFF. The chain recombines TRBV18 with TRBJ2-2; possibly TRBD2 for D (5 bases). The germline gives CDR1 KGHSH, CDR2 LQKENI. The CDR3 spans 15 residues. Between the trimmed V and J ends, which lost 1 base and 1 base, there was a span of 7 bases.

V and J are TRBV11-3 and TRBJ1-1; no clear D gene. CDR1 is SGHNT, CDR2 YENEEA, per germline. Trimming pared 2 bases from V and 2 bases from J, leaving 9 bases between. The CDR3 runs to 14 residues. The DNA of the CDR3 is TGTGCCAGCAGCTTAACACAGCTTAACACTGAAGCTTTCTTT. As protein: CASSLTQLNTEAFF.

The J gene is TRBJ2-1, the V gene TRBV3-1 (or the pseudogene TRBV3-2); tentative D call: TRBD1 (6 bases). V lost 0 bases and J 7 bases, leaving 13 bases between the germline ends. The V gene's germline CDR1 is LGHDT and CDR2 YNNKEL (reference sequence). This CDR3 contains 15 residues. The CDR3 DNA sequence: TGTGCCAGCAGCCAAGATACAGGGCCGGTAAATGAGCAGTTCTTC. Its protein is CASSQDTGPVNEQFF.

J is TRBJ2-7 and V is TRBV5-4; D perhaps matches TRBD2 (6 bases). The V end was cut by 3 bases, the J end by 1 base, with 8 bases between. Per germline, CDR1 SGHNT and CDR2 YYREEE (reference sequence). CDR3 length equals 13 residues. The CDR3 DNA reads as TGTGCCAGCAGCTCGGGGGATTCCTACGAGCAGTACTTC. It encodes CASSSGDSYEQYF.

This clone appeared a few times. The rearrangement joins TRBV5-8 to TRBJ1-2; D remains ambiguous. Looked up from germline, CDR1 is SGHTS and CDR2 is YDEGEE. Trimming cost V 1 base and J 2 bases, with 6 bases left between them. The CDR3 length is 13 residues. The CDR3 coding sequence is TGTGCCAGCAGCTTGAGGAGAAACTATGGCTACACCTTC. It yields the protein CASSLRRNYGYTF.

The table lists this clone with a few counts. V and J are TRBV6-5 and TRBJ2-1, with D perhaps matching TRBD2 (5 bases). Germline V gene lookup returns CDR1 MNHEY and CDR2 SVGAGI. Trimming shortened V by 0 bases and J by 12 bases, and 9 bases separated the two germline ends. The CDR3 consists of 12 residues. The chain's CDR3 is CASSYSGRGQFF. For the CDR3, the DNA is TGTGCCAGCAGTTACTCGGGCCGGGGGCAGTTCTTC.

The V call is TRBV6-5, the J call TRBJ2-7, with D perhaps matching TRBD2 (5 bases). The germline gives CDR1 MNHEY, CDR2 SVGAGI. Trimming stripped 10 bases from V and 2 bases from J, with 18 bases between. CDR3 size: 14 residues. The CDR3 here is CATLIRDLTYEQYF. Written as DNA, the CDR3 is TGTGCCACCCTTATCCGGGATCTTACCTACGAGCAGTACTTC.

This chain's CDR3 is CASSLGQPPGELFF. The CDR3 region has the DNA TGTGCCAGCAGCTTAGGGCAGCCACCCGGGGAGCTGTTTTTT. The chain links TRBV7-3 to TRBJ2-2; D gene uncertain. V was pared by 2 bases and J by 6 bases, with 10 bases between. CDR1 and CDR2 (germline): SGHTA, FQGTGA. The CDR3 totals 14 residues.